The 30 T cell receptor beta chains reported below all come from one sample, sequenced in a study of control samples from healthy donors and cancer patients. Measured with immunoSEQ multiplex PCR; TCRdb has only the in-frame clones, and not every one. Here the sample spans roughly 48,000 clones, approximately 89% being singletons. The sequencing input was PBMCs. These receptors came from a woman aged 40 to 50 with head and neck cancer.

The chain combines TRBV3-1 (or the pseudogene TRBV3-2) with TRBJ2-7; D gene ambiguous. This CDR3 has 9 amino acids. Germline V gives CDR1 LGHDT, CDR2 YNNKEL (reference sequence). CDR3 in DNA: TGTGCCAGCAGCCAAGGACCCAGCGTC. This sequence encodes CASSQGPSV.

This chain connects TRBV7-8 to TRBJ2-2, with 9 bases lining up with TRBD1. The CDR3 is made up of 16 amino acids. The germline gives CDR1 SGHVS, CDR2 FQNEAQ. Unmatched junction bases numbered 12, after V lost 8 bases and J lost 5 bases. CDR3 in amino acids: CASLQRQGEGTGELFF. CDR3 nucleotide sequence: TGTGCCAGCCTACAACGACAGGGGGAGGGGACCGGGGAGCTGTTTTTT.

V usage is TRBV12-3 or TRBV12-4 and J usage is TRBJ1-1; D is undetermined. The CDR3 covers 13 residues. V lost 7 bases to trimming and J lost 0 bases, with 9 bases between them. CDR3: CASTLEVNTEAFF. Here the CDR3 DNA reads TGTGCCAGCACGCTGGAGGTGAACACTGAAGCTTTCTTT.

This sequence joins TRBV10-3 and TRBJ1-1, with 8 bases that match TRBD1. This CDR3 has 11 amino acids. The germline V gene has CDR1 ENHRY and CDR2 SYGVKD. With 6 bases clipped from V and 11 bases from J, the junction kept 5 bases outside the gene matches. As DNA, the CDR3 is TGTGCCATCAGCGGACAGGGTTCGGCTTTCTTT. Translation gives CAISGQGSAFF.

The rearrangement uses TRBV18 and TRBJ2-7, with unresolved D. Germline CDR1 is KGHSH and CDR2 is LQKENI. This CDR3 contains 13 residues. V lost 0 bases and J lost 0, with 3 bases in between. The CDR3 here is CASSPPSSYEQYF. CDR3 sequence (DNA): TGTGCCAGCTCACCACCGTCCTCCTACGAGCAGTACTTC.

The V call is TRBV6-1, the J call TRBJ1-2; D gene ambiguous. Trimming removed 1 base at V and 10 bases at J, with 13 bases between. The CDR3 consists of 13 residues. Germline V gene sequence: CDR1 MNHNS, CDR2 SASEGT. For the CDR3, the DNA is TGTGCCAGCAGTGAAGGCCTTGACATCGACTACACCTTC. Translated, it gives CASSEGLDIDYTF.

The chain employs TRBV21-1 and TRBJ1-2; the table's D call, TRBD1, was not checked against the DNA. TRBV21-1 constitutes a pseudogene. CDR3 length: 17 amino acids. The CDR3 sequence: CANIKPGQPQPNYGYTF. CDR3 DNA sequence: TGTGCCAATATCAAACCGGGACAGCCTCAACCAAACTATGGCTACACCTTC.

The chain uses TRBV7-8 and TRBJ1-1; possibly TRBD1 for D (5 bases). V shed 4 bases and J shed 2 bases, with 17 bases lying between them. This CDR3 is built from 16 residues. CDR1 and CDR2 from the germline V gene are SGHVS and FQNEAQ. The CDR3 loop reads CASSSLTGTANTEAFF. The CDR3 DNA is TGTGCCAGCAGCTCTCTTACCGGGACGGCAAACACTGAAGCTTTCTTT. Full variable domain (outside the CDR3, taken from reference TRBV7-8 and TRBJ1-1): GAGVSQSPRYKVAKRGQDVALRCDPISGHVSLFWYQQALGQGPEFLTYFQNEAQLDKSGLPSDRFFAERPEGSVSTLKIQRTQQEDSAVYLCASSSLTGTANTEAFFGQGTRLTVV.

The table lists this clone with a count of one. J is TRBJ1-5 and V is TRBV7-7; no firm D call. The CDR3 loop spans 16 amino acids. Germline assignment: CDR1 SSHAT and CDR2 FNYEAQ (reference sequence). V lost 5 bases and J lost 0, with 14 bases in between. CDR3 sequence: CASSPPDFYSNQPQHF. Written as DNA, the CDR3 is TGTGCCAGCAGCCCCCCGGACTTTTATAGCAATCAGCCCCAGCATTTT.

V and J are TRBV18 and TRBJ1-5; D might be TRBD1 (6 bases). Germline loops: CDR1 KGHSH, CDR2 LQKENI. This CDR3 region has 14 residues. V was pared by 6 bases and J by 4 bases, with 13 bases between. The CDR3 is CASSPTGPNQPQHF. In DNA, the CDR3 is TGTGCCAGCTCTCCGACAGGACCAAATCAGCCCCAGCATTTT.

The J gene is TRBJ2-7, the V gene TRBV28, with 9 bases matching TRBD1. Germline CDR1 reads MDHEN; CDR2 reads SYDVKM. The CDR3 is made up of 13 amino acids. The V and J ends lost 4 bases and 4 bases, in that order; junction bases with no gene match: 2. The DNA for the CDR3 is TGTGCCAGCAGTTCGGGACAGGGATACGAGCAGTACTTC. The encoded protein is CASSSGQGYEQYF.

The CDR3 DNA reads as TGTGCCAGCAGCCTTAGCGGGGCGGATCATACGCAGTATTTT. Protein product: CASSLSGADHTQYF. This chain uses TRBV16 with TRBJ2-3, with TRBD2 matching over 8 bases. The CDR3 contains 14 residues. The V gene's germline CDR1 is KGHSY and CDR2 FQNENV. The V gene end was trimmed by 4 bases and the J gene end by 7 bases; junction bases not matched to a gene: 7.

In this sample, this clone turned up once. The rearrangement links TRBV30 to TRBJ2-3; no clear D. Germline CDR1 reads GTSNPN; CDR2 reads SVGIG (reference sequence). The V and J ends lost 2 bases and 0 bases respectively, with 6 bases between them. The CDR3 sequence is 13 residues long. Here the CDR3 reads CAWSSTSTDTQYF. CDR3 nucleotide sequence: TGTGCCTGGAGTAGCACTAGCACAGATACGCAGTATTTT.

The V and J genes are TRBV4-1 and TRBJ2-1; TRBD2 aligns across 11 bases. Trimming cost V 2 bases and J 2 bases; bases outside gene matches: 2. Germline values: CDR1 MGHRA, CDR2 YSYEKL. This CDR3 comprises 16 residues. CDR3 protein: CASSQRTSGPYNEQFF. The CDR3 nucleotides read TGCGCCAGCAGCCAACGGACTAGCGGGCCCTACAATGAGCAGTTCTTC.

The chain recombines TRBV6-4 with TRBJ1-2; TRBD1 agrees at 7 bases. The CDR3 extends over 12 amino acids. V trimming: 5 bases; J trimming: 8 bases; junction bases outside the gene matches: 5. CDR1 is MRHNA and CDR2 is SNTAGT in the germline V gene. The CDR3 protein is CASSSQGGGYTF. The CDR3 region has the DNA TGTGCCAGCAGTTCCCAGGGGGGCGGCTACACCTTC.

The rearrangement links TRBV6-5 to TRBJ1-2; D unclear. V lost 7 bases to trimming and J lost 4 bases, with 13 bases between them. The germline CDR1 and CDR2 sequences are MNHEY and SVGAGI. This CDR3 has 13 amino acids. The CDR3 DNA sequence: TGTGCCAGCATCACGGACGGCTTCTATGGCTACACCTTC. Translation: CASITDGFYGYTF.

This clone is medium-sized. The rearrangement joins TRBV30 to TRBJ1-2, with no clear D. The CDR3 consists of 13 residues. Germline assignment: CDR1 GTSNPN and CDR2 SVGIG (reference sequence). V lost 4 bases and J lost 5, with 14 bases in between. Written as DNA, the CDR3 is TGTGCCTGGAAGGCAGACCCGAGATATGGCTACACCTTC. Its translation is CAWKADPRYGYTF.

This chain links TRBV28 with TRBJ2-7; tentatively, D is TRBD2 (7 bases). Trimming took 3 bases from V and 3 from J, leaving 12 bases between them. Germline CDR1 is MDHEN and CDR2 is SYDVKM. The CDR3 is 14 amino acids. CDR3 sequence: CASSFPGGLYEQYF. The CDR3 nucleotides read TGTGCCAGCAGTTTCCCCGGGGGGCTCTACGAGCAGTACTTC.

The CDR3 protein is CASSFSLGGDNEQFF. The CDR3 DNA reads as TGCGCCAGCAGCTTCAGTCTAGGGGGGGACAATGAGCAGTTCTTC. The chain carries TRBV5-1 and TRBJ2-1; possibly TRBD2 for D (7 bases). In germline, CDR1 is SGHRS, CDR2 YFSETQ. V lost 2 bases, J lost 5 bases, and 14 bases lay in between. The length of the CDR3 is 15 residues.

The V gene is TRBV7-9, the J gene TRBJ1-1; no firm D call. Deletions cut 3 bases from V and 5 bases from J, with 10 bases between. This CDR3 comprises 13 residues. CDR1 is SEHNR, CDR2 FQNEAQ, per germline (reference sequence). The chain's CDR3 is CASSFEPSTEAFF. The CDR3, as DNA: TGTGCCAGCAGCTTCGAGCCCAGTACTGAAGCTTTCTTT.

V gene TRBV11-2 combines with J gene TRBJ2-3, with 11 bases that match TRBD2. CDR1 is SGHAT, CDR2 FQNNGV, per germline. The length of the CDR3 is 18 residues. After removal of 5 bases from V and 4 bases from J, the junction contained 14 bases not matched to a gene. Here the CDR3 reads CASSPSMFSGRAPDTQYF. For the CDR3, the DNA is TGTGCCAGCAGCCCCTCCATGTTTAGCGGGAGGGCCCCAGATACGCAGTATTTT.

The CDR3 DNA reads as TGCGCCAGCAGCTTGACTAGCGGGGGACAAGAGACCCAGTACTTC. Its translation: CASSLTSGGQETQYF. The chain employs TRBV5-1 and TRBJ2-5; 11 nucleotides agree with TRBD2. This CDR3 has 15 residues. The germline V gene encodes CDR1 SGHRS and CDR2 YFSETQ. The V segment lost 1 base and the J segment 2 bases; nucleotides outside the gene matches: 1.

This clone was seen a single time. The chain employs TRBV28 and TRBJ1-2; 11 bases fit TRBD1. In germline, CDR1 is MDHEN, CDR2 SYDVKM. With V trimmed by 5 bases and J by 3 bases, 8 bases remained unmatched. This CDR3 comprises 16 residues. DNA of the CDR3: TGTGCCAGCAGTCACCCAGGGACAGGGGGACACTATGGCTACACCTTC. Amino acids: CASSHPGTGGHYGYTF.

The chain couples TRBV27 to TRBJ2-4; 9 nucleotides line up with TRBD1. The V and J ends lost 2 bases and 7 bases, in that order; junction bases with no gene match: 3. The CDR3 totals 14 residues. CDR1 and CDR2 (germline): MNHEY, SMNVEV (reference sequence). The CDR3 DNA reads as TGTGCCAGCAGTTTAGTACAGGGGGCGAACATTCAGTACTTC. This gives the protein CASSLVQGANIQYF.

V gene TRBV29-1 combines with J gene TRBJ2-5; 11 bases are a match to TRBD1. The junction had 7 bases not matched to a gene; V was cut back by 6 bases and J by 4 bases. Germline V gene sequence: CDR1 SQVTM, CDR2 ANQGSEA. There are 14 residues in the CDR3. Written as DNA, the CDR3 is TGCAGCGTACGAACCGGGACAGGGGGAGAGACCCAGTACTTC. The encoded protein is CSVRTGTGGETQYF. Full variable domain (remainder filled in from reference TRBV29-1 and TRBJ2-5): SAVISQKPSRDICQRGTSLTIQCQVDSQVTMMFWYRQQPGQSLTLIATANQGSEATYESGFVIDKFPISRPNLTFSTLTVSNMSPEDSSIYLCSVRTGTGGETQYFGPGTRLLVL.

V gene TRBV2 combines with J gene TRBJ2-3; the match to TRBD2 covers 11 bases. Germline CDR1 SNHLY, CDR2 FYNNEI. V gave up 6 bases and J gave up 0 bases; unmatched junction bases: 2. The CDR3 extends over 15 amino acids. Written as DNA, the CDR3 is TGTGCCAGCAGATTAGCGGGGGGGAGCACAGATACGCAGTATTTT. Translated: CASRLAGGSTDTQYF.

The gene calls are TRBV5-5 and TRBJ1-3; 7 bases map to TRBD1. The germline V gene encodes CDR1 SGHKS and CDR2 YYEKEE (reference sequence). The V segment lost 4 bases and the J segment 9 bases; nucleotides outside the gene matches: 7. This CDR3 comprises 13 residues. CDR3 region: CASSRTGDITIYF. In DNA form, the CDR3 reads TGTGCCAGCAGCCGAACAGGGGACATCACCATATATTTT.

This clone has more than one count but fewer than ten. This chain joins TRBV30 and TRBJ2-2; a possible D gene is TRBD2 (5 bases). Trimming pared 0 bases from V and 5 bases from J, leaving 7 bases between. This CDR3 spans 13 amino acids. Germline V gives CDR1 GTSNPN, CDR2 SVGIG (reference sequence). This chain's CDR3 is CAWSVLGTGELFF. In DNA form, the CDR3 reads TGTGCCTGGAGTGTACTAGGGACCGGGGAGCTGTTTTTT.

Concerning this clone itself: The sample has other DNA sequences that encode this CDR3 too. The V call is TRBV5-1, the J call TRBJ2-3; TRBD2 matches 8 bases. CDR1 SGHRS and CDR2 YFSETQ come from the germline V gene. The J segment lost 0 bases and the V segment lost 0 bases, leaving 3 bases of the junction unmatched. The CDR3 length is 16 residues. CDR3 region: CASSLGLAGSTDTQYF. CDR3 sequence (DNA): TGCGCCAGCAGCTTGGGCCTAGCGGGTAGCACAGATACGCAGTATTTT.

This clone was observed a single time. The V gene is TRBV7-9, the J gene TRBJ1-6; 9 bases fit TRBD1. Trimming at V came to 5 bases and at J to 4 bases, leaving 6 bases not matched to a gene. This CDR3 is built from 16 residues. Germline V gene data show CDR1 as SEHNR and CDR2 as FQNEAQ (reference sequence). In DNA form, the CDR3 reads TGTGCCAGCAGCGCGGGACAGGGCCTTTATAATTCACCCCTCCACTTT. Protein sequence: CASSAGQGLYNSPLHF.